The next 20 T cell receptor beta chains were all read from a single sample in a study of CD8+ T cells in alopecia areata. It was cDNA, reverse transcribed from extracted RNA, that served as the sequencing template. TCRdb keeps only in-frame clones here, not all; method: immunoSEQ multiplex PCR. The table includes about 200,000 clones, about 61% detected once. Sequencing was carried out using CD8+ T cells sorted from blood. Source of these receptors: a human donor in good health.

This clone was picked up one time. The rearrangement joins TRBV7-3 to TRBJ1-6; D not resolved. The length of the CDR3 is 14 residues. V was cut by 3 bases and J by 10 bases, with 13 bases left in between. The germline V gene has CDR1 SGHTA and CDR2 FQGTGA. This chain's CDR3 is CASSFVAWESPLHF. The CDR3 DNA sequence: TGTGCCAGCAGCTTTGTAGCATGGGAATCACCCCTCCACTTT.

The chain uses TRBV30 and TRBJ1-1, with D unresolved. V dropped 2 bases and J dropped 8 bases, with 15 bases sitting between them. The CDR3 extends over 13 amino acids. Germline assignment: CDR1 GTSNPN and CDR2 SVGIG (reference sequence). The CDR3 nucleotides read TGTGCCTGGAGTTCATGGGCCGGGAACGAAGCTTTCTTT. This sequence encodes CAWSSWAGNEAFF.

The V and J genes are TRBV30 and TRBJ2-7; D remains ambiguous. The CDR3 is made up of 12 amino acids. The V gene's germline CDR1 is GTSNPN and CDR2 SVGIG (reference sequence). The germline V and J ends were trimmed by 4 bases and 2 bases, with 9 bases remaining between them. For the CDR3, the DNA is TGTGCCTGGACAGGAGACACCTACGAGCAGTACTTC. Protein sequence: CAWTGDTYEQYF.

In this sample, this clone turned up a few times. The chain carries TRBV19 and TRBJ2-1, with 11 bases that match TRBD2. With V trimmed by 8 bases and J by 8 bases, 11 bases remained unmatched. This CDR3 has 15 amino acids. The germline CDR1 and CDR2 sequences are LNHDA and SQIVND (reference sequence). CDR3 nucleotides: TGTGCCAGTGGAACTAGCGGGGGCCGGTCCCATGAGCAGTTCTTC. Translating it yields CASGTSGGRSHEQFF.

This clone was seen a handful of times. The chain couples TRBV7-2 to TRBJ1-1; the match to TRBD1 covers 8 bases. The CDR3 sequence is 13 residues long. After removal of 1 base from V and 5 bases from J, the junction contained 0 bases not matched to a gene. Germline CDR1 and CDR2: SGHTA and FQGNSA. The CDR3 DNA follows: TGTGCCAGCAGCTTAGGACAGGGGACTGAAGCTTTCTTT. Translation gives CASSLGQGTEAFF.

The CDR3 DNA follows: TGCGCCAGCAGCGAAGGACCCCGGTGGGGATACAATGAGCAGTTCTTC. It specifies CASSEGPRWGYNEQFF. The rearrangement joins TRBV5-1 to TRBJ2-1; D is unclear. The CDR3 has 16 residues. V shed 4 bases and J shed 4 bases, with 18 bases lying between them. Per the germline V gene, CDR1 is SGHRS and CDR2 is YFSETQ.

CDR3 loop: CSARDANEQFF. Written as DNA, the CDR3 is TGCAGTGCTAGAGATGCCAATGAGCAGTTCTTC. V gene TRBV20-1 combines with J gene TRBJ2-1; D gene ambiguous. V lost 0 bases and J 6 bases, leaving 3 bases between the germline ends. The germline V gene encodes CDR1 DFQATT and CDR2 SNEGSKA (reference sequence). This CDR3 has 11 residues.

This clone was seen more than once but under ten times. CDR3 in DNA: TGTGCCAGCAGCTTAGGAGCCGAGGGGTCTTCCTACAATGAGCAGTTCTTC. Protein sequence: CASSLGAEGSSYNEQFF. V usage is TRBV7-8 and J usage is TRBJ2-1, with D perhaps assigned TRBD1 or TRBD2 (5 bases each). Trimming left V 1 base short and J 1 base short, with 14 bases between. The length of the CDR3 is 17 residues. Germline assignment: CDR1 SGHVS and CDR2 FQNEAQ. Full variable domain (missing parts from reference TRBV7-8 and TRBJ2-1): GAGVSQSPRYKVAKRGQDVALRCDPISGHVSLFWYQQALGQGPEFLTYFQNEAQLDKSGLPSDRFFAERPEGSVSTLKIQRTQQEDSAVYLCASSLGAEGSSYNEQFFGPGTRLTVL.

The chain uses TRBV5-1 and TRBJ2-7, with TRBD1 as a possible D gene (6 bases). CDR3 length equals 14 residues. Per the germline V gene, CDR1 is SGHRS and CDR2 is YFSETQ. The germline V and J ends were trimmed by 0 bases and 5 bases, with 12 bases remaining between them. CDR3 sequence reads: CASSLVPGEHEQYF. The CDR3, as DNA: TGCGCCAGCAGCTTGGTTCCAGGGGAACACGAGCAGTACTTC.

The V gene is TRBV29-1, the J gene TRBJ2-2; D ambiguous. This CDR3 is 15 amino acids long. Trimming took 2 bases from V and 1 from J, leaving 11 bases between them. Germline CDR1 SQVTM, CDR2 ANQGSEA. DNA of the CDR3: TGCAGCGTTGAAAGCTCCCCCAAGAACACCGGGGAGCTGTTTTTT. Residues: CSVESSPKNTGELFF.

This clone was observed a few times. V and J are TRBV23-1 and TRBJ2-1; D is perhaps TRBD1 (6 bases). TRBV23-1 is reported as an ORF; its role is uncertain. The CDR3 is 13 amino acids. Trimming removed 10 bases at V and 6 bases at J, with 16 bases between. CDR3 region: CATNWGRGNEQFF. The CDR3 nucleotides are TGCGCCACCAACTGGGGCAGGGGCAATGAGCAGTTCTTC.

This chain uses TRBV5-6 with TRBJ1-1, with D perhaps matching TRBD1 (6 bases). Germline loops: CDR1 SGHDT, CDR2 YYEEEE. V shed 4 bases and J shed 7 bases, with 14 bases lying between them. The CDR3 spans 13 residues. The CDR3 loop reads CASSGGMPGEAFF. CDR3 bases: TGTGCCAGCAGCGGGGGCATGCCAGGTGAAGCTTTCTTT.

The chain links TRBV7-9 to TRBJ2-7; D gene uncertain. The CDR3 extends over 12 amino acids. CDR1 SEHNR and CDR2 FQNEAQ come from the germline V gene (reference sequence). V lost 6 bases and J 2 bases, leaving 8 bases between the germline ends. The CDR3 sequence is CASSDQTYEQYF. The CDR3 coding sequence is TGTGCCAGCAGTGACCAGACCTACGAGCAGTACTTC. Full variable domain (missing parts from reference TRBV7-9 and TRBJ2-7): DTGVSQNPRHKITKRGQNVTFRCDPISEHNRLYWYRQTLGQGPEFLTYFQNEAQLEKSRLLSDRFSAERPKGSFSTLEIQRTEQGDSAMYLCASSDQTYEQYFGPGTRLTVT.

This clone showed up just a few times. The chain is built from TRBV5-6 and TRBJ2-3, with D tentatively TRBD1 (5 bases). V dropped 0 bases and J dropped 3 bases, with 8 bases sitting between them. The CDR3 is made up of 14 amino acids. Germline CDR1 is SGHDT and CDR2 is YYEEEE. This CDR3 reads CASSLGGRTDTQYF. CDR3 DNA sequence: TGTGCCAGCAGCTTGGGGGGCCGGACAGATACGCAGTATTTT.

The CDR3 DNA reads TGTGCCAGCACCCGATGGACTAGCGGGGCCTACGAGCAGTACTTC. The encoded protein is CASTRWTSGAYEQYF. V and J are TRBV5-4 and TRBJ2-7, with 12 bases matching TRBD2. The CDR3 has 15 amino acids. Germline-derived CDR1 and CDR2 are SGHNT and YYREEE (reference sequence). The V gene end was trimmed by 6 bases and the J gene end by 2 bases; junction bases not matched to a gene: 6.

The V and J genes are TRBV29-1 and TRBJ1-3; no clear D gene. CDR3 length: 11 residues. Per the germline V gene, CDR1 is SQVTM and CDR2 is ANQGSEA. Trimming took off 7 bases at V and 2 bases at J, with 6 bases between the two ends. In DNA form, the CDR3 reads TGCAGCGCAACCACTGGAAACACCATATATTTT. Translation: CSATTGNTIYF.

This chain connects TRBV7-9 to TRBJ2-5; unclear D gene. The CDR3 length is 12 residues. Germline CDR1 and CDR2: SEHNR and FQNEAQ (reference sequence). V lost 5 bases and J lost 13, with 17 bases in between. The CDR3 loop reads CASSRDRSSPYF. In DNA, the CDR3 is TGTGCCAGCAGCCGCGACCGGTCCAGCCCGTACTTC.

The chain combines TRBV29-1 with TRBJ1-3; D is possibly TRBD1 (6 bases). The germline V gene has CDR1 SQVTM and CDR2 ANQGSEA. Trimming stripped 3 bases from V and 8 bases from J, with 14 bases between. There are 13 residues in the CDR3. The CDR3 coding sequence is TGCAGCGTTGATATACAGGGAGGACACACCATATATTTT. This codes for CSVDIQGGHTIYF. The full variable domain, in which reference TRBV29-1 and TRBJ1-3 provide the parts outside the CDR3, is SAVISQKPSRDICQRGTSLTIQCQVDSQVTMMFWYRQQPGQSLTLIATANQGSEATYESGFVIDKFPISRPNLTFSTLTVSNMSPEDSSIYLCSVDIQGGHTIYFGEGSWLTVV.

This clone was detected only a few times. This chain connects TRBV27 to TRBJ1-1, with 7 bases that match TRBD1. The ends lost 6 bases at V and 4 bases at J; junction bases unmatched: 5. The CDR3 runs 13 residues. Germline V gene data show CDR1 as MNHEY and CDR2 as SMNVEV (reference sequence). The CDR3 DNA follows: TGTGCCAGCAGGGCGACAGGGAGCACTGAAGCTTTCTTT. Encoded protein: CASRATGSTEAFF.

The chain joins TRBV5-6 to TRBJ1-1; D ambiguous. V shed 0 bases and J shed 0 bases, with 3 bases lying between them. The CDR3 loop spans 13 amino acids. The germline CDR1 and CDR2 sequences are SGHDT and YYEEEE. The CDR3 DNA reads as TGTGCCAGCAGCTTGGGGTTGAACACTGAAGCTTTCTTT. It specifies CASSLGLNTEAFF.